The present entry profiles one T cell receptor (beta chain) with its context. Many counts were recorded for this clone. The clone's antigen remains unknown. The sample holds no much larger clone one base away, and base qualities are not on file. The sample comes from a study of metastatic and nonmetastatic thyroid tumors (dated by TCRdb to about 2020). About the investigation overall: Repertoires were compared across peripheral blood and tumor or nodule tissue samples from malignant and benign thyroid patients. The investigation overall reported the following: TCR beta diversity was reported as significantly higher in malignant tumors than in benign nodules, in both blood and tumor samples.

Library construction relied on PCR. The sample was run on an Illumina HiSeq 4000. High-throughput sequencing was used to profile the CDR3 region of the TCR beta-chain in every patient. In the source study's methods: The researchers built a classifier to tell apart papillary thyroid cancer patients with distant metastasis, based on CDR3 differences among clinicopathological groups. The Shannon index was used to measure repertoire diversity, and the Morisita-Horn index was used to measure how similar tumor and blood repertoires were. TCRdb reworked the public reads: Q25 trimming with fastp, MiXCR clone assembly, productive beta chains retained. Clone size and V and J calls follow TCRdb, not the original study. In all, the sample holds tens of thousands of clones, and 15% to 20% of those were seen once. The top ten clonotypes cover roughly an eighth of the sample. Before undergoing thyroid surgery, none of the patients had been given any kind of treatment. Using T-cell receptor beta sequencing, the researchers looked back retrospectively at clinical samples from patients, gathered between about 2011 and 2018.

Taken from cysteine to phenylalanine, the CDR3 has 16 residues. The entry retains the CDR3 DNA only, 48 bases that are in frame from base 1. The germline V gene sets CDR1 to MNHNS and CDR2 to SASEGT. V loses 3 bases, J loses 4 bases, and the germline ends lie 18 bases apart. The source of this sequence is a female donor with papillary thyroid cancer or a benign thyroid nodule (not recorded which). Some clones in this sample may be carry-over from other donors' samples. The chain was built from TRBV6-1 and TRBJ1-1; a tentative D call is TRBD1 (5 bases match). The material sequenced was tumor tissue. The DNA sequence reads TGTGCCAGCAGTGACATGGACATCCAGTGGACCACTGAAGCTTTCTTT. Protein translation: CASSDMDIQWTTEAFF.